This T cell receptor beta chain was observed in a study of beta chain features in type 1 diabetes. Study-wide findings and caveats: In all four CD4+ subsets, TCRB CDR3 length was significantly, moderately reduced in type 1 diabetes.

The germline V gene has CDR1 SNHLY and CDR2 FYNNEI. This CDR3 comprises 13 residues. Trimming cost V 7 bases and J 8 bases, with 17 bases left between them. Expressed TCRB transcripts were sequenced because the isolated RNA had all been reverse transcribed beforehand. Using immunoSEQ multiplex PCR, the repertoire was profiled, and TCRdb retains in-frame clones only, with some absent. The repertoire has around 600,000 clones, around 12% of them found once; the top ten carry 0.095% to 0.15%. Details on this clone: What it recognizes is unknown.

The sample was naive CD4+ T cells from blood. The chain joins TRBV2 to TRBJ1-2, with D tentatively TRBD1 (6 bases). This TCR was sampled from a man aged 25-45 years with type 1 diabetes. Here the CDR3 reads CASNNREEGGYTF. The CDR3 DNA reads as TGTGCCAGCAACAACAGGGAGGAAGGAGGCTACACCTTC.